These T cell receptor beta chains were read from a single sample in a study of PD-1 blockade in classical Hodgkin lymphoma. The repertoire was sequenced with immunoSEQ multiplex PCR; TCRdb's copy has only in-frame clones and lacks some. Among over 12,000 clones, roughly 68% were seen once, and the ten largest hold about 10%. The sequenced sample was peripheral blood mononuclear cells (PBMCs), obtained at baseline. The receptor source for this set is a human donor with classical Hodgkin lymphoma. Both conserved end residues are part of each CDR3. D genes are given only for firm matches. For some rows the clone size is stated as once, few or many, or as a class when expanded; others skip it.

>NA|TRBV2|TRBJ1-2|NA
TGTGCCAGCAGTGAAGGGTATCCTGAGGACTATGGCTACACCTTC
CASSEGYPEDYGYTF
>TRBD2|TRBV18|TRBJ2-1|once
TGTGCCAGCTCACCTCCCGGGACTAGCGGGAGGTCCTACAATGAGCAGTTCTTC
CASSPPGTSGRSYNEQFF
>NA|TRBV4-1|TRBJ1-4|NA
TGCGCCAGCAGCGACGAAGGTGGAGGTGAAAAACTGTTTTTT
CASSDEGGGEKLFF
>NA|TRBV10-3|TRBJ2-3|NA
TGTGCCACAAAGGGGCCGGCGGATACGCAGTATTTT
CATKGPADTQYF
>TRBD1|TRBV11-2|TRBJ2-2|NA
TGTGCCAGCAGCTTAACTTTGGGACAGGGCCAGTCCGGGGAGCTGTTTTTT
CASSLTLGQGQSGELFF
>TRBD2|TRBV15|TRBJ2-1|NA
TGTGCCACCAGCAGAGATGTCGGAGAGCGGGAGTTATACAATGAGCAGTTCTTC
CATSRDVGERELYNEQFF
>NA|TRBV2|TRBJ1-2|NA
TGTGCCAGCACCAGGGGTGATGGCTACACCTTC
CASTRGDGYTF
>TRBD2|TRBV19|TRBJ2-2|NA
TGTGCCAGTATCGGGAGGGGAGGTACCGGGGAGCTGTTTTTT
CASIGRGGTGELFF
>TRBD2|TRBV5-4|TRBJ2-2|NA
TGTGCCAGCAGCCCGGGACTAGCGGGAGGTCCTCCCGGGGAGCTGTTTTTT
CASSPGLAGGPPGELFF
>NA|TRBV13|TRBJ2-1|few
TGTGCCAGCAGCTTCGCCCAAGCCGGGGCCTTCAATGAGCAGTTCTTC
CASSFAQAGAFNEQFF
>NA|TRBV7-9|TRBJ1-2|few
TGTGCCAGCAGCTTAGCAGGCCTCTATGGCTACACCTTC
CASSLAGLYGYTF
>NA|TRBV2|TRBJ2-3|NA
TGTGCCAATCTCGGCGGGAAGGACCTTACGCAGTATTTT
CANLGGKDLTQYF
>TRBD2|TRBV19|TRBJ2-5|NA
TGTGCCAGTAGTTCCCGGACTAGCGGGAGGAACCAAGAGACCCAGTACTTC
CASSSRTSGRNQETQYF
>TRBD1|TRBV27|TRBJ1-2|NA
TGTGCCAGCAGTTCCCCAGGGGGCGCCTATGGCTACACCTTC
CASSSPGGAYGYTF
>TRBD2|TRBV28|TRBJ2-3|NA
TGTGCCAGCAGTCAACTAGCGGGAGCGTCCGCACTTACGCAGTATTTT
CASSQLAGASALTQYF
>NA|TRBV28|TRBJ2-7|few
TGTGCCAGCACCCCCGACCGGCAGTTAACCTACGAGCAGTACTTC
CASTPDRQLTYEQYF
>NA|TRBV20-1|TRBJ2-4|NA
TGCAGTGCTAGTAATAGGGGCATTCAGTACTTC
CSASNRGIQYF
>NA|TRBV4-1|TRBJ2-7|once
TGCGCCAGCAGCCAAAGTCCCGGGTACGAGCAGTACTTC
CASSQSPGYEQYF
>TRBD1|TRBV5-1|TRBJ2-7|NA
TGCGCCAGCAGCTTGCGGACAGGATTGGGCTCCTACGAGCAGTACTTC
CASSLRTGLGSYEQYF
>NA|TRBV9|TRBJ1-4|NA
TGTGCCAGCAGCGTAAAGGGGGGTACTAATGAAAAACTGTTTTTT
CASSVKGGTNEKLFF
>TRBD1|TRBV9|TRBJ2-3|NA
TGTGCCAGCAGCGACGGACAGGGGATCACAGATACGCAGTATTTT
CASSDGQGITDTQYF
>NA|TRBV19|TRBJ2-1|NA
TGTGCCAGTGGGTCGGGACTCGTATACAATGAGCAGTTCTTC
CASGSGLVYNEQFF
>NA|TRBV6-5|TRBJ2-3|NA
TGTGCCACCGGGGACAGCACAGATACGCAGTATTTT
CATGDSTDTQYF
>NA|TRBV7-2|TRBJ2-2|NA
TGTGCCAGCAGCTTAGGGTTCGAGGGCGGGGAGCTGTTTTTT
CASSLGFEGGELFF
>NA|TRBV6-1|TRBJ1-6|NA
TGTGCCAGCAGTGAACAAACAGGGAGGGTGTCACCCCTCCACTTT
CASSEQTGRVSPLHF
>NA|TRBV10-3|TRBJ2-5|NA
TGTGCCAGATCCCGGACATCCCAAGAGACCCAGTACTTC
CARSRTSQETQYF
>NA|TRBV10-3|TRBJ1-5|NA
TGTGCCATCAGGCCAGGGAATTCGAATCAGCCCCAGCATTTT
CAIRPGNSNQPQHF
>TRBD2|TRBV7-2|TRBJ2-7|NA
TGTGCCAGCAGTTCGACCGGGACTAGCAACGAGCAGTACTTC
CASSSTGTSNEQYF
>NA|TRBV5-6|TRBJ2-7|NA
TGTGCCAGCAGCTACGGGACTTCCTACGAGCAGCACTTC
CASSYGTSYEQHF
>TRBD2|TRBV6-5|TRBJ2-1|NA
TGTGCCAGCAGTTACAGCGGGAGGGCCAACAATGAGCAGTTCTTC
CASSYSGRANNEQFF
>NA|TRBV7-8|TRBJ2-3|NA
TGTGCCAGCAGCTCGACCTACTCGGCGGCGCAGTATTTT
CASSSTYSAAQYF
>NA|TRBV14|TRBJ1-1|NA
TGTGCCAGCAGCCAAGGGACAGCTGAAGCTTTCTTT
CASSQGTAEAFF
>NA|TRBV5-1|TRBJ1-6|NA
TGCGCCAGCAGCTTAGATTATAATTCACCCCTCCACTTT
CASSLDYNSPLHF
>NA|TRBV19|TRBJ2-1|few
TGTGCCAGTGCGGACTTCTCCTACAATGAGCAGTTCTTC
CASADFSYNEQFF
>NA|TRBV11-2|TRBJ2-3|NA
TGTGCCAGCAGCTTAGGCACAGATACGCAGTATTTT
CASSLGTDTQYF